One and the same sample provided the 31 T cell receptor beta chains below, sequenced in a study of T cell clones after liver transplantation. Sequencing used immunoSEQ multiplex PCR; TCRdb keeps in-frame clones, though not all of them. The sample has about 11,000 clones; 71% are singletons. This sample comprised CD4+ T cells from blood, obtained 30 to 34 months after liver transplant. The receptors were gathered from a human patient who received a liver transplant. Some T cells may have come from the graft donor.

The rearrangement uses TRBV19 and TRBJ2-3; 9 nucleotides align to TRBD1. Germline values: CDR1 LNHDA, CDR2 SQIVND (reference sequence). The CDR3 totals 13 residues. Germline trimming cut 9 bases from V and 4 bases from J; bases unmatched to any gene: 5. DNA of the CDR3: TGTGCCAGCAGGGACAGGGCTGCAGATACGCAGTATTTT. Translating it yields CASRDRAADTQYF.

The rearrangement joins TRBV11-3 to TRBJ1-2; D not resolved. The germline V gene has CDR1 SGHNT and CDR2 YENEEA. V shed 0 bases and J shed 8 bases, with 16 bases lying between them. The CDR3 has 15 amino acids. The CDR3 coding sequence is TGTGCCAGCAGCTTAGATCTGGAGAGGCCTTCGGGCTACACCTTC. This sequence encodes CASSLDLERPSGYTF. Full variable domain (remainder filled in from reference TRBV11-3 and TRBJ1-2): EAGVVQSPRYKIIEKKQPVAFWCNPISGHNTLYWYLQNLGQGPELLIRYENEEAVDDSQLPKDRFSAERLKGVDSTLKIQPAELGDSAVYLCASSLDLERPSGYTFGSGTRLTVV.

This rearrangement joins TRBV7-6 to TRBJ2-2; D is possibly TRBD2 (6 bases). Germline lookup yields CDR1 SGHVS and CDR2 FNYEAQ. This CDR3 is 16 amino acids long. V lost 5 bases and J 1 base, leaving 14 bases between the germline ends. The chain's CDR3 is CASSPRGSLNTGELFF. The CDR3 region has the DNA TGTGCCAGCAGCCCGCGGGGTAGCCTGAACACCGGGGAGCTGTTTTTT.

In its sample, this clone was seen a few times. This rearrangement joins TRBV6-5 to TRBJ1-6, with no clear D. Germline-derived CDR1 and CDR2 are MNHEY and SVGAGI. The CDR3 is 12 amino acids. V dropped 5 bases and J dropped 7 bases, with 6 bases sitting between them. The CDR3 DNA follows: TGTGCCAGCAGTCGGAACAATTCACCCCTCCACTTT. This codes for CASSRNNSPLHF.

The V gene is TRBV28, the J gene TRBJ2-6; no firm D call. Per germline, CDR1 MDHEN and CDR2 SYDVKM. The ends were cut back, 2 bases at V and 0 bases at J, with 11 bases in the middle. The CDR3 spans 17 residues. In DNA form, the CDR3 reads TGTGCCAGCAGTTTAATCAACACCCGCTCTGGGGCCAACGTCCTGACTTTC. This sequence encodes CASSLINTRSGANVLTF.

This chain joins TRBV19 and TRBJ2-7; 7 bases agree with TRBD1. The J segment lost 4 bases and the V segment lost 5 bases, leaving 11 bases of the junction unmatched. Germline V gives CDR1 LNHDA, CDR2 SQIVND (reference sequence). CDR3 length: 15 residues. The CDR3 DNA reads as TGTGCCAGTAGTCAGGCGCTGGGACAGAGGTACGAGCAGTACTTC. Translated: CASSQALGQRYEQYF.

This clone was seen once. The chain is built from TRBV10-2 and TRBJ2-6; 9 positions agree with TRBD1. This CDR3 comprises 18 residues. Trimming cost V 8 bases and J 2 bases; bases outside gene matches: 13. The germline V gene has CDR1 WSHSY and CDR2 SAAADI. The CDR3 sequence: CASVPTGGLGAGANVLTF. Here the CDR3 DNA reads TGCGCCAGCGTTCCGACAGGGGGGCTGGGAGCTGGGGCCAACGTCCTGACTTTC.

A few counts support this clone. This sequence joins TRBV7-9 and TRBJ2-2; D is uncertain. The CDR3 runs to 15 residues. From germline, CDR1 is SEHNR and CDR2 FQNEAQ (reference sequence). Trimming took off 5 bases at V and 5 bases at J, with 15 bases between the two ends. CDR3 DNA sequence: TGTGCCAGCAGCACCAATGGGTTTTTAACCGGGGAGCTGTTTTTT. This translates into CASSTNGFLTGELFF.

This clone is deemed medium-sized. The genes are TRBV7-9 and TRBJ2-7; D could derive from TRBD1 or TRBD2 (6 bases each). V was shortened by 1 base and J by 4 bases, with 11 bases between the two germline ends. Germline V lookup: CDR1 SEHNR, CDR2 FQNEAQ (reference sequence). There are 14 residues in the CDR3. The chain's CDR3 is CASSLEGGGYEQYF. CDR3 coding DNA: TGTGCCAGCAGCTTAGAGGGGGGCGGTTACGAGCAGTACTTC.

This clone was seen a single time. The J gene is TRBJ2-1, the V gene TRBV7-2; possibly TRBD1 or TRBD2 for D (6 bases each). This CDR3 contains 16 residues. V was cut by 5 bases and J by 5 bases, with 19 bases left in between. Germline V lookup: CDR1 SGHTA, CDR2 FQGNSA. For the CDR3, the DNA is TGTGCCAGCAGCGCCCCGGGGGCAGACCCCGACAATGAGCAGTTCTTC. It is translated as CASSAPGADPDNEQFF.

In its sample, this clone ranks as medium-sized. The J gene is TRBJ1-1, the V gene TRBV19, with D uncertain. Germline assignment: CDR1 LNHDA and CDR2 SQIVND (reference sequence). V lost 3 bases to trimming and J lost 5 bases, with 7 bases between them. The CDR3 is 12 residues long. The CDR3 reads CASSMDQTEAFF. The DNA for the CDR3 is TGTGCCAGTAGTATGGATCAAACTGAAGCTTTCTTT.

The chain carries TRBV19 and TRBJ2-3; D tentatively reads TRBD1 or TRBD2 (7 bases each). With 10 bases removed from V and 3 bases from J, the gap between germline ends came to 14 bases. This CDR3 is 13 amino acids long. CDR1 is LNHDA and CDR2 is SQIVND in the germline V gene (reference sequence). Here the CDR3 DNA reads TGTGCCACCCAGGGGGGGGCAACAGATACGCAGTATTTT. Translated: CATQGGATDTQYF.

This chain's CDR3 is CAISRHDQETQYF. The CDR3 DNA reads TGTGCCATCAGCCGACATGACCAAGAGACCCAGTACTTC. The V and J genes are TRBV10-3 and TRBJ2-5; D not certain. Trimming took off 6 bases at V and 0 bases at J, with 8 bases between the two ends. Germline V gene lookup returns CDR1 ENHRY and CDR2 SYGVKD. The CDR3 has 13 residues.

The chain joins TRBV6-1 to TRBJ2-5; 8 bases are a match to TRBD1. Germline values: CDR1 MNHNS, CDR2 SASEGT. The CDR3 sequence is 15 residues long. Trimming at V came to 4 bases and at J to 1 base, leaving 5 bases not matched to a gene. In nucleotides, the CDR3 is TGTGCCAGCAGTGGGGAGACAGGGGTCCAAGAGACCCAGTACTTC. Translating gives CASSGETGVQETQYF.

The V call is TRBV6-5, the J call TRBJ1-5; maybe TRBD1 (5 bases). V shed 6 bases and J shed 7 bases, with 16 bases lying between them. Germline CDR1 reads MNHEY; CDR2 reads SVGAGI. This CDR3 region has 14 residues. The CDR3 nucleotides read TGTGCCAGCAGAACGACAGAGACGTCGCAGCCCCAGCATTTT. Amino acids: CASRTTETSQPQHF.

The V call is TRBV18, the J call TRBJ1-1, with unresolved D. Trimming took off 10 bases at V and 5 bases at J, with 11 bases between the two ends. CDR1 KGHSH and CDR2 LQKENI come from the germline V gene. CDR3 length: 11 residues. Here the CDR3 reads CATRVWTEAFF. As DNA, the CDR3 is TGTGCCACCCGAGTATGGACTGAAGCTTTCTTT.

The J gene is TRBJ2-5, the V gene TRBV7-9; D is unresolved. CDR3 length: 13 amino acids. The germline V gene has CDR1 SEHNR and CDR2 FQNEAQ (reference sequence). Trimming removed 4 bases from V and 5 bases from J, with 11 bases in between. This chain's CDR3 is CASSSQNWETQYF. CDR3 nucleotides: TGTGCCAGCAGCTCCCAGAATTGGGAGACCCAGTACTTC. Based on the CDR3 plus reference TRBV7-9 and TRBJ2-5, the full variable domain is DTGVSQNPRHKITKRGQNVTFRCDPISEHNRLYWYRQTLGQGPEFLTYFQNEAQLEKSRLLSDRFSAERPKGSFSTLEIQRTEQGDSAMYLCASSSQNWETQYFGPGTRLLVL.

This chain joins TRBV19 and TRBJ2-1; D gene unclear. CDR1 is LNHDA, CDR2 SQIVND, per germline (reference sequence). The CDR3 sequence is 16 residues long. Trimming pared 2 bases from V and 4 bases from J, leaving 15 bases between. DNA of the CDR3: TGTGCCAGTAGTATATATAATTTGGCAGCTTACAATGAGCAGTTCTTC. As protein: CASSIYNLAAYNEQFF.

V usage is TRBV10-3 and J usage is TRBJ2-2; 11 bases map to TRBD1. The V segment lost 2 bases and the J segment 5 bases; nucleotides outside the gene matches: 10. The V gene's germline CDR1 is ENHRY and CDR2 SYGVKD. The CDR3 totals 18 residues. CDR3 coding DNA: TGTGCCATCAGTGAGCCTCTTGGACAGGGGGCGACTACCGGGGAGCTGTTTTTT. Translating it yields CAISEPLGQGATTGELFF.

Relative to its sample, this clone is medium-sized. The rearrangement uses TRBV11-2 and TRBJ2-1, with a weak D call TRBD2 (6 bases). Looked up from germline, CDR1 is SGHAT and CDR2 is FQNNGV. The CDR3 consists of 13 residues. V was cut by 5 bases and J by 9 bases, with 14 bases left in between. CDR3 in amino acids: CASSPTPGSEQFF. CDR3 DNA sequence: TGTGCCAGCAGCCCTACACCCGGGAGTGAGCAGTTCTTC.

The chain couples TRBV6-5 to TRBJ2-7, with D possibly being TRBD1 (5 bases). Deletions cut 0 bases from V and 2 bases from J, with 11 bases between. This CDR3 contains 15 residues. In germline, CDR1 is MNHEY, CDR2 SVGAGI. CDR3 protein: CASSYSGKGTYEQYF. The CDR3 DNA follows: TGTGCCAGCAGTTACTCGGGCAAGGGGACCTACGAGCAGTACTTC.

The gene calls are TRBV25-1 and TRBJ1-1; D might be TRBD1 (5 bases). Germline V gene data show CDR1 as MGHDK and CDR2 as SYGVNS. The CDR3 sequence is 16 residues long. Trimming stripped 5 bases from V and 0 bases from J, with 16 bases between. CDR3 DNA sequence: TGTGCCAGCAGTCCCGTTGGCTGGGGGATGAACACTGAAGCTTTCTTT. As protein: CASSPVGWGMNTEAFF.

As concerns this clone: This CDR3 is also generated by other DNA sequences in the sample. V usage is TRBV5-1 and J usage is TRBJ2-7; the D gene is possibly TRBD2 (6 bases). The V gene lost 3 bases and the J gene lost 2 bases, with 12 bases spanning the gap. Germline values: CDR1 SGHRS, CDR2 YFSETQ. The CDR3 runs 14 residues. CDR3 DNA: TGCGCCAGCAGCTCGGAGGAGGGCCCCTACGAGCAGTACTTC. Amino acid sequence: CASSSEEGPYEQYF.

The chain carries TRBV6-5 and TRBJ1-1; D is undetermined. Germline V CDR1 and CDR2: MNHEY, SVGAGI. Trimming shortened V by 2 bases and J by 5 bases, and 12 bases separated the two germline ends. CDR3 size: 14 residues. The CDR3 reads CASSYLDPSTEAFF. CDR3 in DNA: TGTGCCAGCAGTTACCTTGATCCGTCGACTGAAGCTTTCTTT.

V is TRBV9 and J is TRBJ2-4; the D call may be TRBD1 or TRBD2 (5 bases each). The germline CDR1 and CDR2 sequences are SGDLS and YYNGEE. V was shortened by 3 bases and J by 8 bases, with 15 bases between the two germline ends. This CDR3 has 14 amino acids. CDR3 residues: CASSDEGAGYIQYF. The DNA of the CDR3 is TGTGCCAGCAGCGACGAGGGTGCAGGGTACATTCAGTACTTC. The full variable domain, in which reference TRBV9 and TRBJ2-4 provide the parts outside the CDR3, is DSGVTQTPKHLITATGQRVTLRCSPRSGDLSVYWYQQSLDQGLQFLIQYYNGEERAKGNILERFSAQQFPDLHSELNLSSLELGDSALYFCASSDEGAGYIQYFGAGTRLSVL.

By sample share, this clone is medium-sized. J is TRBJ2-3 and V is TRBV6-4, with 7 bases that match TRBD2. In germline, CDR1 is MRHNA, CDR2 SNTAGT. V was clipped by 2 bases and J by 2 bases; unmatched bases: 4. The CDR3 has 15 amino acids. CDR3 sequence: CASSDGLADTDTQYF. CDR3 nucleotide sequence: TGTGCCAGCAGTGACGGCCTAGCGGACACAGATACGCAGTATTTT.

The genes are TRBV2 and TRBJ1-1, with D possibly being TRBD1 (5 bases). V lost 6 bases and J 6 bases, leaving 14 bases between the germline ends. This CDR3 is 13 amino acids long. Germline V gene sequence: CDR1 SNHLY, CDR2 FYNNEI. CDR3 sequence (DNA): TGTGCCAGCAGGCGGGGGGTGACTGCTGAAGCTTTCTTT. It translates to CASRRGVTAEAFF.

This chain links TRBV28 with TRBJ2-2; no firm D call. Trimming cost V 4 bases and J 0 bases, with 12 bases left between them. Germline V gives CDR1 MDHEN, CDR2 SYDVKM. The length of the CDR3 is 16 residues. The CDR3 region is CASSSGDTTNTGELFF. CDR3 coding DNA: TGTGCCAGCAGTTCTGGAGACACCACGAACACCGGGGAGCTGTTTTTT.

The chain carries TRBV5-4 and TRBJ2-2; D not certain. The germline gives CDR1 SGHNT, CDR2 YYREEE (reference sequence). With 4 bases removed from V and 8 bases from J, the gap between germline ends came to 21 bases. The CDR3 contains 16 residues. The CDR3 DNA reads TGTGCCAGCAGCCCCTACTCCTATTCTATCTCGGGGGAGCTGTTTTTT. This sequence encodes CASSPYSYSISGELFF. Full variable domain (outside the CDR3, taken from reference TRBV5-4 and TRBJ2-2): ETGVTQSPTHLIKTRGQQVTLRCSSQSGHNTVSWYQQALGQGPQFIFQYYREEENGRGNFPPRFSGLQFPNYSSELNVNALELDDSALYLCASSPYSYSISGELFFGEGSRLTVL.

The V and J genes are TRBV7-2 and TRBJ2-5; 7 nucleotides agree with TRBD2. V lost 8 bases to trimming and J lost 6 bases; unmatched junction nucleotides: 9. Germline CDR1 reads SGHTA; CDR2 reads FQGNSA. The CDR3 totals 13 residues. CDR3 sequence: CASGGERSKTQYF. CDR3 sequence (DNA): TGTGCCAGCGGGGGGGAGCGGTCGAAGACCCAGTACTTC.

The chain combines TRBV6-6 with TRBJ1-6; D is ambiguous. This CDR3 comprises 14 residues. Trimming stripped 3 bases from V and 9 bases from J, with 12 bases between. Germline values: CDR1 MNHNY, CDR2 SVGAGI (reference sequence). The CDR3 DNA reads as TGTGCCAGCAGTTATCGGGGTGCTGGTTCACCCCTCCACTTT. Its translation: CASSYRGAGSPLHF.